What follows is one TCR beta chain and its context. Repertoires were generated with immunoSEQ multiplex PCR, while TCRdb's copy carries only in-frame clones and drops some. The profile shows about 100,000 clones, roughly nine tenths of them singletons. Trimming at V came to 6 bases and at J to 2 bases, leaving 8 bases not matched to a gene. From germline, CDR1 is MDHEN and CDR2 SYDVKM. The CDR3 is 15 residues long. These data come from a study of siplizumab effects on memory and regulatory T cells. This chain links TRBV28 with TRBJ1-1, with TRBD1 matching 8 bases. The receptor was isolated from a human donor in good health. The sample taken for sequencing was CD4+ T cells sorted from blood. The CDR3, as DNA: TGTGCCAGCAGATCGCAGGGGGCGCAAAACACTGAAGCTTTCTTT. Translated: CASRSQGAQNTEAFF.